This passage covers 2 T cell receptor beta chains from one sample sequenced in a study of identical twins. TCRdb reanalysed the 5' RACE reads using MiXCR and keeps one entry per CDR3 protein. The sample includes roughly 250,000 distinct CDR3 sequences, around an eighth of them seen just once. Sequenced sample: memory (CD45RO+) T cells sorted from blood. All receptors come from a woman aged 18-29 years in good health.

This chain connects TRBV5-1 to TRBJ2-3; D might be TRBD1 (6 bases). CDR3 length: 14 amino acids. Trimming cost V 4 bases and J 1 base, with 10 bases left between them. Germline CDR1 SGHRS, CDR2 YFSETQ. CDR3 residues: CASSPRTGTDTQYF. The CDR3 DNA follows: TGCGCCAGCAGCCCCAGGACAGGCACAGATACGCAGTATTTT.

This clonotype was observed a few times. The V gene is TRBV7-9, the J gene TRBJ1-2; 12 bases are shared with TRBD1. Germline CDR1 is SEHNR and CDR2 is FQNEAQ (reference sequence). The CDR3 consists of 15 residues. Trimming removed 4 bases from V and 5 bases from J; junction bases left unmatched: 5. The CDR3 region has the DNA TGTGCCAGCAGCTCGGGACAGGGGGCGCGGTATGGCTACACCTTC. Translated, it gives CASSSGQGARYGYTF.